This TCR beta chain was sequenced in a study of response to subunit inactivated influenza vaccine. MiXCR, applied by TCRdb to the RT-PCR reads, yields one record per CDR3 protein. The sample includes under 850,000 distinct CDR3 sequences, roughly 20% of them seen just once. The germline V and J ends were trimmed by 6 bases and 2 bases, with 14 bases remaining between them. Germline V lookup: CDR1 MNHEY, CDR2 SMNVEV (reference sequence). This CDR3 region has 15 residues. This clonotype was seen a handful of times. Its target is unknown. General study points: Few new T cells, the authors suggested, are recruited by each seasonal influenza vaccination.

This receptor was identified in a man in his fifties who received an inactivated influenza vaccine. J is TRBJ2-1 and V is TRBV27; D call uncertain. Sequenced material: PBMCs from blood, taken around 5 days after vaccination. CDR3 amino acids: CASRPRVSPYNEQFF. CDR3 nucleotide sequence: TGTGCCAGCAGGCCTAGGGTTTCTCCCTACAATGAGCAGTTCTTC.